The 20 T cell receptor beta chains below come from one sample, sequenced in a study of T cells in Graves' hyperthyroidism and ophthalmopathy. RNA transcripts were the template for amplifying TCR beta CDR3 regions. A first-round RT-PCR of the TCR CDR3 used the HTBI primer set. TCRdb re-called the multiplex PCR reads through MiXCR, storing one row per CDR3 protein. The profile shows about 550,000 distinct CDR3 sequences, less than 25% of them singletons. Sequencing input: blood. The receptors come from a man between 18 and 29 years old with Graves' hyperthyroidism.

This clonotype was seen many times. The gene calls are TRBV12-3 or TRBV12-4 and TRBJ2-5, with 8 bases lining up with TRBD1. V lost 3 bases, J lost 4 bases, and 7 bases stayed unmatched. The CDR3 has 15 residues. This chain's CDR3 is CASSFEDREAETQYF. The CDR3 DNA reads TGTGCCAGCAGTTTTGAGGACAGGGAAGCAGAGACCCAGTACTTC.

This clonotype was detected once. The chain uses TRBV25-1 and TRBJ2-5; 8 nucleotides align to TRBD2. The V and J ends lost 1 base and 7 bases, in that order; junction bases with no gene match: 2. Germline-derived CDR1 and CDR2 are MGHDK and SYGVNS. This CDR3 contains 13 residues. The CDR3 sequence: CASSESRGGTQYF. As DNA, the CDR3 is TGTGCCAGCAGTGAATCTCGGGGGGGGACCCAGTACTTC.

This clonotype was counted only a few times. The chain is built from TRBV7-3 and TRBJ1-5; a weak D match, TRBD1 (6 bases). The CDR3 has 15 residues. Germline lookup yields CDR1 SGHTA and CDR2 FQGTGA. The V gene lost 3 bases and the J gene lost 6 bases, with 15 bases spanning the gap. The CDR3 coding sequence is TGTGCCAGCAGCTTGATGGGGGGACAAGGTCAGCCCCAGCATTTT. Its translation is CASSLMGGQGQPQHF.

With regard to this clonotype: One junction end does not reproduce the germline sequence, and a read error may be involved. This chain connects TRBV27 to TRBJ1-1; D not certain. Germline CDR1 reads MNHEY; CDR2 reads SMNVEV (reference sequence). This CDR3 is 13 amino acids long. Here the CDR3 reads CASKGGENTEACF. CDR3 DNA sequence: TGTGCCAGCAAGGGCGGCGAGAACACTGAAGCTTGCTTT.

This clonotype was seen many times. J is TRBJ2-6 and V is TRBV28; D might be TRBD1 (5 bases). V shed 5 bases and J shed 1 base, with 9 bases lying between them. The CDR3 has 15 amino acids. The germline CDR1 and CDR2 sequences are MDHEN and SYDVKM. CDR3 in DNA: TGTGCCAGCAGTATCTACAGGTCTGGGGCCAACGTCCTGACTTTC. Translating gives CASSIYRSGANVLTF.

This clonotype has only a few counts. The V call is TRBV2, the J call TRBJ2-7; no firm D call. Deletions cut 8 bases from V and 6 bases from J, with 14 bases between. The germline V gene encodes CDR1 SNHLY and CDR2 FYNNEI. CDR3 length: 12 amino acids. The CDR3 region is CASGLDWTEQYF. The CDR3 DNA is TGTGCCAGCGGGCTAGATTGGACCGAGCAGTACTTC. The variable domain in full, with the rest retrieved from reference TRBV2 and TRBJ2-7, is EPEVTQTPSHQVTQMGQEVILRCVPISNHLYFYWYRQILGQKVEFLVSFYNNEISEKSEIFDDQFSVERPDGSNFTLKIRSTKLEDSAMYFCASGLDWTEQYFGPGTRLTVT.

A remark on this clonotype: One end of the junction is discordant with germline, which a read error may explain. The gene calls are TRBV12-3 or TRBV12-4 and TRBJ2-5, with D perhaps matching TRBD1 (6 bases). This CDR3 has 16 amino acids. As DNA, the CDR3 is TGTGCCAGCAGCCCTAGACAGGCCGACGCACAAGGGACCCAGTACTTC. This gives the protein CASSPRQADAQGTQYF.

The table lists this clonotype with many counts. This chain joins TRBV12-3 or TRBV12-4 and TRBJ1-5; TRBD1 might be the D (5 bases). The CDR3 sequence is 16 residues long. Trimming left V 6 bases short and J 3 bases short, with 18 bases between. The CDR3 DNA is TGTGCCAGCAGCCCTAACGGGGACGGACCCAATCAGCCCCAGCATTTT. This encodes CASSPNGDGPNQPQHF.

This clonotype has a count of ten or more. CDR3 sequence: CASSGGPMNTEAFF. The DNA for the CDR3 is TGTGCCAGCAGCGGTGGTCCTATGAACACTGAAGCTTTCTTT. The V gene is TRBV5-5, the J gene TRBJ1-1; the D is unclear. In germline, CDR1 is SGHKS, CDR2 YYEKEE (reference sequence). This CDR3 region has 14 residues. Trimming took 4 bases from V and 0 from J, leaving 10 bases between them.

At least ten counts were recorded for this clonotype. The gene calls are TRBV6-5 and TRBJ2-4; D might be TRBD1 or TRBD2, each matching 5 bases. CDR3 length: 22 residues. Trimming took off 2 bases at V and 0 bases at J, with 29 bases between the two ends. Germline assignment: CDR1 MNHEY and CDR2 SVGAGI. The CDR3 protein is CASSYPGSEGHHCQLAKNIQYF. The CDR3 bases are TGTGCCAGCAGTTACCCCGGGTCAGAGGGGCACCACTGCCAATTAGCCAAAAACATTCAGTACTTC.

A single count supports this clonotype. The chain joins TRBV19 to TRBJ1-5; D call uncertain. CDR1 is LNHDA and CDR2 is SQIVND in the germline V gene (reference sequence). The CDR3 is made up of 13 amino acids. Trimming took 5 bases from V and 6 from J, leaving 11 bases between them. This CDR3 is CASSVSGSQPQHF. The CDR3 nucleotides read TGTGCCAGTAGTGTGAGCGGGAGTCAGCCCCAGCATTTT.

The chain uses TRBV24-1 and TRBJ1-5; tentative D call: TRBD1 (6 bases). Germline CDR1 KGHDR, CDR2 SFDVKD. With 4 bases removed from V and 6 bases from J, the gap between germline ends came to 15 bases. This CDR3 is 15 amino acids long. In DNA form, the CDR3 reads TGTGCCACCAGTGAAAGGGGGTCCCCAGGTCAGCCCCAGCATTTT. This gives the protein CATSERGSPGQPQHF.

This clonotype appeared many times. A much bigger clone sits one base away, suggesting this may be a read error. This chain links TRBV12-3 or TRBV12-4 with TRBJ1-1; D possibly corresponds to TRBD1 (6 bases). The CDR3 spans 12 residues. Between the trimmed V and J ends, which lost 5 bases and 4 bases, there was a span of 8 bases. CDR3 amino acids: CASSRGTTEAFF. CDR3 bases: TGTGCCAGCAGTAGGGGGACCACTGAAGCTTTCTTT.

The rearrangement links TRBV11-1 to TRBJ2-5, with D tentatively TRBD1 or TRBD2 (6 bases each). This CDR3 is built from 17 residues. Per germline, CDR1 SGHAT and CDR2 FQDESV (reference sequence). V lost 0 bases and J lost 4, with 18 bases in between. CDR3 sequence (DNA): TGTGCCAGCAGCTTAGCCGGGGCGAGGGGGGCCTCAGAGACCCAGTACTTC. Translating it yields CASSLAGARGASETQYF.

V gene TRBV12-3 or TRBV12-4 combines with J gene TRBJ2-5; weak D call: TRBD1 (5 bases). There are 14 residues in the CDR3. V lost 5 bases to trimming and J lost 5 bases, with 15 bases between them. CDR3 DNA sequence: TGTGCCAGCAGTGACCAGGGTGGTGGGGAGACCCAGTACTTC. Its protein product is CASSDQGGGETQYF.

The chain couples TRBV5-1 to TRBJ1-5; no clear D. The germline V gene encodes CDR1 SGHRS and CDR2 YFSETQ. The CDR3 spans 15 residues. Trimming removed 0 bases from V and 6 bases from J, with 13 bases in between. The CDR3 sequence is CASSLDGDKSQPQHF. Written as DNA, the CDR3 is TGCGCCAGCAGCTTGGACGGGGATAAGAGTCAGCCCCAGCATTTT.

This clonotype was counted at least ten times. The chain recombines TRBV10-2 with TRBJ2-7, with D possibly being TRBD1 (5 bases). Germline CDR1 WSHSY, CDR2 SAAADI. V was pared by 0 bases and J by 3 bases, with 9 bases between. The CDR3 sequence is 14 residues long. This CDR3 is CASSESGQGYEQYF. The CDR3 DNA reads as TGCGCCAGCAGTGAGTCGGGGCAGGGCTACGAGCAGTACTTC.

This clonotype has more than one count but fewer than ten. The chain couples TRBV6-1 to TRBJ2-2; D not certain. Germline V CDR1 and CDR2: MNHNS, SASEGT. The CDR3 is 12 amino acids. Trimming removed 6 bases at V and 7 bases at J, with 9 bases between. The DNA for the CDR3 is TGTGCCAGCAGCGCCGGGTTCGGGGAGCTGTTTTTT. This encodes CASSAGFGELFF.

This clonotype was counted once. The chain recombines TRBV19 with TRBJ2-5; D gene ambiguous. CDR3 length: 14 residues. CDR1 is LNHDA and CDR2 is SQIVND in the germline V gene (reference sequence). V was trimmed by 4 bases and J by 5 bases, leaving 14 bases between them. In DNA form, the CDR3 reads TGTGCCAGTAGTACCTCTAGGACCCAGGAGACCCAGTACTTC. It translates to CASSTSRTQETQYF.

Comments on this clonotype: One junction end does not reproduce the germline sequence, and a read error may be involved. The chain has TRBV12-3 or TRBV12-4 and TRBJ1-5, with D perhaps matching TRBD1 (5 bases). There are 15 residues in the CDR3. CDR3 DNA: TGTGCGAGCAGTTTTGTTGGTCAGGGTCGATACCCCCAGCATTTT. Its translation: CASSFVGQGRYPQHF.